This T cell receptor (beta chain) appears in the sequencing data of a study of T-cell memory formation after mild COVID-19. Study overall: In these data, TCR clusters were largely donor specific.

Study results and limitations: The appearance of some responding clones in pre-infection memory suggested that cross-reactive memory joined.

TCRdb reprocessed the 5' RACE reads with MiXCR, giving one entry per CDR3 protein. The sample has about 290,000 distinct CDR3 sequences; approximately 15% are singletons. Worth noting for this clonotype: The antigen is not known.

Germline V gene lookup returns CDR1 SGHRS and CDR2 YFSETQ. The length of the CDR3 is 15 residues. V dropped 4 bases and J dropped 0 bases, with 12 bases sitting between them. The clonotype was recovered from a man aged 18 to 35 who had mild COVID-19 (a few samples of this study predate the infection). Cell type and time point are not known. The sample was PBMCs or a T cell subset sorted from them (not recorded which). This sequence joins TRBV5-1 and TRBJ2-3, with D perhaps matching TRBD1 or TRBD2 (5 bases each). The CDR3 is CASSAGTSSTDTQYF. The DNA of the CDR3 is TGCGCCAGCAGCGCCGGGACGTCTAGCACAGATACGCAGTATTTT.